What follows is one T cell receptor (beta chain) and its context. Its antigen is unknown. TCRbeta library construction was performed incorporating unique molecular identifiers. TCRdb reanalysed the PCR reads using MiXCR and keeps one entry per CDR3 protein. The sample consists of about 420,000 distinct CDR3 sequences, under 20% of them appearing once. This entry comes from a study of T-cell reconstitution after alpha-beta-depleted transplantation in children. Broader study findings: Some patients owed their high day-60 TCRbeta diversity to surviving recipient T cells and thymic progenitors. By about two months after transplant, alpha-beta T cells reportedly arose from several hundred graft clones that had expanded. Fresh T-cell production supplied most of the T-cell counts and diversity seen one year after transplant.

The CDR3 extends over 15 amino acids. Trimming cost V 5 bases and J 5 bases; bases outside gene matches: 3. Germline loops: CDR1 SEHNR, CDR2 FQNEAQ (reference sequence). The clonotype was recovered from a boy under two years old who had a stem cell transplant for Wiskott-Aldrich syndrome, so the T cells may come from the graft donor. The chain links TRBV7-9 to TRBJ2-3; 14 bases line up with TRBD2. The source material was PBMCs, mostly from graft donor cells, sampled 360 days after TCRalphabeta/CD19-depleted stem cell transplant. The CDR3 sequence is CASSLGLAGVDTQYF. The CDR3 region has the DNA TGTGCCAGCAGCCTGGGACTAGCGGGAGTAGATACGCAGTATTTT. The full variable domain, in which reference TRBV7-9 and TRBJ2-3 provide the parts outside the CDR3, is DTGVSQNPRHKITKRGQNVTFRCDPISEHNRLYWYRQTLGQGPEFLTYFQNEAQLEKSRLLSDRFSAERPKGSFSTLEIQRTEQGDSAMYLCASSLGLAGVDTQYFGPGTRLTVL.